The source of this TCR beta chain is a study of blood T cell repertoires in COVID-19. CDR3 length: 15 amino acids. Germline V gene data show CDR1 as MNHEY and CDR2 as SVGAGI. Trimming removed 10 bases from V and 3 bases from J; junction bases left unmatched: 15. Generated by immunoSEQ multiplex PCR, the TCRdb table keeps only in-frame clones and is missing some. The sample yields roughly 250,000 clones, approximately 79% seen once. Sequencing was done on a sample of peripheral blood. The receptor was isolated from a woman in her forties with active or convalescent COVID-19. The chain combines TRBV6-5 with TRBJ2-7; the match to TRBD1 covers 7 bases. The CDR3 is CAISTGALRDYEQYF. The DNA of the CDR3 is TGTGCCATAAGTACAGGGGCCCTCAGGGACTACGAGCAGTACTTC.